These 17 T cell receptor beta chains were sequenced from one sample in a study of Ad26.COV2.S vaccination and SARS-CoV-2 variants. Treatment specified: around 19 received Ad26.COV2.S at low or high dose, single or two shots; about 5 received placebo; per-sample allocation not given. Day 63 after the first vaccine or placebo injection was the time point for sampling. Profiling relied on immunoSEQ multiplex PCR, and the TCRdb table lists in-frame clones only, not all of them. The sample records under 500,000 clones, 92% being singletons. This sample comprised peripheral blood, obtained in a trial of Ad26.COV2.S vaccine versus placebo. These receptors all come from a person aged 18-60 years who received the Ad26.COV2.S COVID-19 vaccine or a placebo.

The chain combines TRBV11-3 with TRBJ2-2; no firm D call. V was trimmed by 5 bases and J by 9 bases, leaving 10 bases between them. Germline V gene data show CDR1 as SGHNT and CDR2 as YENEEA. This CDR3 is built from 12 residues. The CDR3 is CASSPMGRELFF. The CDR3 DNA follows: TGTGCCAGCAGCCCTATGGGCAGGGAGCTGTTTTTT. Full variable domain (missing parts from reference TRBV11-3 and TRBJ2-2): EAGVVQSPRYKIIEKKQPVAFWCNPISGHNTLYWYLQNLGQGPELLIRYENEEAVDDSQLPKDRFSAERLKGVDSTLKIQPAELGDSAVYLCASSPMGRELFFGEGSRLTVL.

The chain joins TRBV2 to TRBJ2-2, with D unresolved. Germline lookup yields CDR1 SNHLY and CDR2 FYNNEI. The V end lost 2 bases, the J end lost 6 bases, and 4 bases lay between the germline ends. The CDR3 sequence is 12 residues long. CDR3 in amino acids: CASSEWAGELFF. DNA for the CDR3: TGTGCCAGCAGTGAATGGGCCGGGGAGCTGTTTTTT.

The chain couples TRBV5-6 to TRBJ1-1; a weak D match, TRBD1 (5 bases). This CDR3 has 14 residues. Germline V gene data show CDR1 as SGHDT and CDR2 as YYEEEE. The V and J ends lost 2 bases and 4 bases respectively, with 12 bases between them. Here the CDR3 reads CASSFGGLGTEAFF. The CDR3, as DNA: TGTGCCAGCAGCTTTGGGGGTTTAGGCACTGAAGCTTTCTTT.

In DNA form, the CDR3 reads TGTGCCAGCAGTGAAGCGCTTGGGGGGGACGGTGAAGCTTTCTTT. This sequence encodes CASSEALGGDGEAFF. The chain has TRBV2 and TRBJ1-1; D may be TRBD1 (5 bases). The CDR3 is 15 residues long. V was pared by 0 bases and J by 7 bases, with 15 bases between. The germline V gene encodes CDR1 SNHLY and CDR2 FYNNEI.

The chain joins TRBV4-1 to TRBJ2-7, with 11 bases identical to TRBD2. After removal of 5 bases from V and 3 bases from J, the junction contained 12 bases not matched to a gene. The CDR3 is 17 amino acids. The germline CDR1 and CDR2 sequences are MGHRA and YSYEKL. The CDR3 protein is CASSSLGLAGGDYEQYF. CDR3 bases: TGCGCCAGCAGCTCGCTGGGTCTAGCGGGGGGCGACTACGAGCAGTACTTC.

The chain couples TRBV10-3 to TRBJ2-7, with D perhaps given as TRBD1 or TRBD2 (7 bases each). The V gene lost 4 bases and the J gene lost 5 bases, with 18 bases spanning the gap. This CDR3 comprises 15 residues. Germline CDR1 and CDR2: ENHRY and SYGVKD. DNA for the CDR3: TGTGCCATCAGTGTGGGAGGGGGCGCGGGGGACGAGCAGTACTTC. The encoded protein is CAISVGGGAGDEQYF.

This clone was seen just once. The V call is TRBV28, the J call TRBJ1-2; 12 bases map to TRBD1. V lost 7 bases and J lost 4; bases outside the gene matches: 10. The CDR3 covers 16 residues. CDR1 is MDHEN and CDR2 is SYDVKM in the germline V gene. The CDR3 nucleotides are TGTGCCAGCACCCCGGGACAGGGGGCCCTTTCCTATGGCTACACCTTC. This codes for CASTPGQGALSYGYTF.

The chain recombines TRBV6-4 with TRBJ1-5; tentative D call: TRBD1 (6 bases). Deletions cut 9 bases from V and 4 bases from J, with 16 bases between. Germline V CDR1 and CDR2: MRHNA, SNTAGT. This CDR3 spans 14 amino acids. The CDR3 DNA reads TGTGCCAGACGACAGGCCTTGCCGAATCAGCCCCAGCATTTT. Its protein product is CARRQALPNQPQHF.

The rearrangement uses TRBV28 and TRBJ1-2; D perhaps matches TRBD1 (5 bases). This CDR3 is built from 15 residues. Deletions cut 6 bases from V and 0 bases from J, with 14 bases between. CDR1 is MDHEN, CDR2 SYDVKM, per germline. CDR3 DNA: TGTGCCAGCAGGCCTGACAGAAGAGCTAACTATGGCTACACCTTC. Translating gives CASRPDRRANYGYTF.

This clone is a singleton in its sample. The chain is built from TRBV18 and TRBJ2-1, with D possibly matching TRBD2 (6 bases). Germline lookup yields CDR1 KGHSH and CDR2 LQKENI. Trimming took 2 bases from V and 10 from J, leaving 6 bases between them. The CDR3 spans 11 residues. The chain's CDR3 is CASSPGGEQFF. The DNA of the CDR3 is TGTGCCAGCTCACCAGGGGGGGAGCAGTTCTTC.

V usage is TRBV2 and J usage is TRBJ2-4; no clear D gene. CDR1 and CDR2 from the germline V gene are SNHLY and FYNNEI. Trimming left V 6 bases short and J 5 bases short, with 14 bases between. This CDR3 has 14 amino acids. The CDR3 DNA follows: TGTGCCAGCAGCCTCGGCCCTCTCCAAAACATTCAGTACTTC. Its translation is CASSLGPLQNIQYF. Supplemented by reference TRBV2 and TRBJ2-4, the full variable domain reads EPEVTQTPSHQVTQMGQEVILRCVPISNHLYFYWYRQILGQKVEFLVSFYNNEISEKSEIFDDQFSVERPDGSNFTLKIRSTKLEDSAMYFCASSLGPLQNIQYFGAGTRLSVL.

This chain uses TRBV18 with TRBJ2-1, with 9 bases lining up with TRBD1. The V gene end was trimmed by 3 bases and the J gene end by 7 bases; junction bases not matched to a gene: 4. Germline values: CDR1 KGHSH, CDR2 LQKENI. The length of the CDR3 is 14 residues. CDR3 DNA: TGTGCCAGCTCACCTGGGACAGGGAGTAATGAGCAGTTCTTC. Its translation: CASSPGTGSNEQFF.

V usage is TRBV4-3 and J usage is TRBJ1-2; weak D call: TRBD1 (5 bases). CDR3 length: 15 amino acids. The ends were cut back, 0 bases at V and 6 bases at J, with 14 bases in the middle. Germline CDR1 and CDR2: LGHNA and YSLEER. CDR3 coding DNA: TGCGCCAGCAGCCAAGATCCGCAGGGTTGGAATGGCTACACCTTC. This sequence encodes CASSQDPQGWNGYTF.

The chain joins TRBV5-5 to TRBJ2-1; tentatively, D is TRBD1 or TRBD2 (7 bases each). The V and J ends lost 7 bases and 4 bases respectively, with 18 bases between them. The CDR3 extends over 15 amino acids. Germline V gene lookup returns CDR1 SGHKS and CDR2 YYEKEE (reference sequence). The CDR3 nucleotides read TGTGCCAGCCAAGCGGGACAGAGAGTTTACAATGAGCAGTTCTTC. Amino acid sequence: CASQAGQRVYNEQFF.

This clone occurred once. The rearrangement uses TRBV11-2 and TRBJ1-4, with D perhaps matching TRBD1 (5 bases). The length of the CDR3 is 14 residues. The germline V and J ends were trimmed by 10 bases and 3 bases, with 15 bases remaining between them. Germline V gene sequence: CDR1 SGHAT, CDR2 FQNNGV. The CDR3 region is CATAGLRSNEKLFF. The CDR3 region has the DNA TGTGCCACTGCAGGGTTGAGGTCTAATGAAAAACTGTTTTTT. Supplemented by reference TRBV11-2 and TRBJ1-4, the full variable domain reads EAGVAQSPRYKIIEKRQSVAFWCNPISGHATLYWYQQILGQGPKLLIQFQNNGVVDDSQLPKDRFSAERLKGVDSTLKIQPAKLEDSAVYLCATAGLRSNEKLFFGSGTQLSVL.

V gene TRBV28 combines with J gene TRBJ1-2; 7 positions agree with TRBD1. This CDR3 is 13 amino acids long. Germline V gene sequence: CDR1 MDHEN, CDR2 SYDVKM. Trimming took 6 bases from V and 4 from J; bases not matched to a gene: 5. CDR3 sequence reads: CASRPGQTYGYTF. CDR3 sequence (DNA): TGTGCCAGCAGGCCGGGACAGACCTATGGCTACACCTTC.

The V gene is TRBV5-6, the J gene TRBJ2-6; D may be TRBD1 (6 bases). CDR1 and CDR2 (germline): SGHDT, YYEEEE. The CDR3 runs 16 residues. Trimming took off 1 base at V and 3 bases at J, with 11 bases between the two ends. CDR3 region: CASSLLQGYGANVLTF. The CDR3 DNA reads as TGTGCCAGCAGCTTGCTACAGGGTTATGGGGCCAACGTCCTGACTTTC.